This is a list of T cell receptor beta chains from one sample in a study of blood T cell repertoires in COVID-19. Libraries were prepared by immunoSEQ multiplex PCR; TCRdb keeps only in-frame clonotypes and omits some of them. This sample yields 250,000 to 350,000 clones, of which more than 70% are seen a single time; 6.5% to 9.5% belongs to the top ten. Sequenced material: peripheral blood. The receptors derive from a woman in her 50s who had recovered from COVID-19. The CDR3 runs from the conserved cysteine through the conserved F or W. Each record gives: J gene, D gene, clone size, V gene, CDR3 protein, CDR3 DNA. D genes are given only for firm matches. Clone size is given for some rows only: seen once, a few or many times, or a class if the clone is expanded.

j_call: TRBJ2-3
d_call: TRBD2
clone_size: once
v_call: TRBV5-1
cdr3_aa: CASSLASSGDSTDTQYF
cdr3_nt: TGCGCCAGCAGCTTGGCCTCAAGCGGGGATAGCACAGATACGCAGTATTTT

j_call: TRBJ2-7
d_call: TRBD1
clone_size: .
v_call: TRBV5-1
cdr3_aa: CASSRDPGTGGLEQYF
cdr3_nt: TGCGCCAGCAGCCGAGACCCGGGGACAGGCGGATTGGAGCAGTACTTC

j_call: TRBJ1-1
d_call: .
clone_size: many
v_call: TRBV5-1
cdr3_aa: CASGAVGTEAFF
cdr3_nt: TGCGCCTCCGGTGCGGTCGGCACTGAAGCTTTCTTT

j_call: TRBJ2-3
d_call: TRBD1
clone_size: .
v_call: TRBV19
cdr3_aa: CATSRPGQGTDTQYF
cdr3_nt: TGTGCCACCAGCCGCCCGGGACAGGGGACAGATACGCAGTATTTT

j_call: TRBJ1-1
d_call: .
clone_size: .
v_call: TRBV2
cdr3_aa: CASSVLTDTEAFF
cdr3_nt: TGTGCCAGCAGTGTTTTAACGGACACTGAAGCTTTCTTT

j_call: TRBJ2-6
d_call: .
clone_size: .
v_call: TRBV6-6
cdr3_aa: CASSYQRSGANVLTF
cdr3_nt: TGTGCCAGCAGTTACCAGCGCTCTGGGGCCAACGTCCTGACTTTC

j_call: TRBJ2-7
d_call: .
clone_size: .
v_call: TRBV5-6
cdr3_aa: CASSLGSAGNLYEQYF
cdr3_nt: TGTGCCAGCAGCTTGGGTTCGGCAGGCAACCTCTACGAGCAGTACTTC

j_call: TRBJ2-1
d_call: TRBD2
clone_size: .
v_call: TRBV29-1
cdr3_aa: CSVSAWEGYEQFF
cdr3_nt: TGCAGCGTTTCGGCGTGGGAGGGCTATGAGCAGTTCTTC

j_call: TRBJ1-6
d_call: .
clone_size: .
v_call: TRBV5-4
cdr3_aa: CASSFPGSYNSPLHF
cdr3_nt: TGTGCCAGCAGCTTTCCAGGCTCCTATAATTCACCCCTCCACTTT

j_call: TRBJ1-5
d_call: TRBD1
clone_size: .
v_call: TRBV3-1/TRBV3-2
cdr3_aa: CASSQMTGGIGNQPQHF
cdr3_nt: TGTGCCAGCAGCCAAATGACAGGGGGGATTGGCAATCAGCCCCAGCATTTT

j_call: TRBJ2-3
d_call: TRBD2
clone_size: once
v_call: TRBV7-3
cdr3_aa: CASEAGGTDTQYF
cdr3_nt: TGTGCCAGCGAAGCGGGGGGCACAGATACGCAGTATTTT

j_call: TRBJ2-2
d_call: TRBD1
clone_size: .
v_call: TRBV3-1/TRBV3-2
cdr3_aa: CASSGTGGVGELFF
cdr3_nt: TGTGCCAGCAGCGGGACAGGGGGCGTGGGGGAGCTGTTTTTT

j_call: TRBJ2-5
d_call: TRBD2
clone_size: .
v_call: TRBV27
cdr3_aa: CASSVHLRGGETQYF
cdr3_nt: TGTGCCAGCAGTGTCCACCTCCGGGGGGGGGAGACCCAGTACTTC

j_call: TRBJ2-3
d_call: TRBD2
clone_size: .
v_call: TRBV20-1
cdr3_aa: CSASAPSGREITDTQYF
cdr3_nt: TGCAGTGCTAGTGCGCCTAGCGGGAGGGAGATCACAGATACGCAGTATTTT

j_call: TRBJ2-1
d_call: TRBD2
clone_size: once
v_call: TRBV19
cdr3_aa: CASSLGTSGRASVNEQFF
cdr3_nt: TGTGCCAGTAGTCTAGGGACTAGCGGGAGGGCCAGCGTCAATGAGCAGTTCTTC

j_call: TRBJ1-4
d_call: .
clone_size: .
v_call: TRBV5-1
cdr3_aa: CASSLGQAGEKLFF
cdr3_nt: TGCGCCAGCAGCTTGGGGCAGGCGGGTGAAAAACTGTTTTTT

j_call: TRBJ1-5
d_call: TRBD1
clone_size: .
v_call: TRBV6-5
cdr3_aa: CASSRTGGNQPQHF
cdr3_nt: TGTGCCAGCAGTCGGACAGGGGGCAATCAGCCCCAGCATTTT